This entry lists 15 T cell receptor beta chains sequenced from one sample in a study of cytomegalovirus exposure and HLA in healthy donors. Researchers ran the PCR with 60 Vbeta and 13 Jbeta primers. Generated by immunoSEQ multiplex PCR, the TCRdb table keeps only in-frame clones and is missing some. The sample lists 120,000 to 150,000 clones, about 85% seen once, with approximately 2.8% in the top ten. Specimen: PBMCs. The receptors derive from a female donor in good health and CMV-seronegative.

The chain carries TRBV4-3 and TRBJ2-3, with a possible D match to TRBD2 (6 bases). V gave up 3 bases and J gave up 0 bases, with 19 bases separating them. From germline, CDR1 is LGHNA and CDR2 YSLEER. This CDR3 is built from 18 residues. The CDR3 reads CASSQGLWLPTSTDTQYF. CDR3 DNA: TGCGCCAGCAGCCAGGGACTCTGGCTCCCGACTAGCACAGATACGCAGTATTTT.

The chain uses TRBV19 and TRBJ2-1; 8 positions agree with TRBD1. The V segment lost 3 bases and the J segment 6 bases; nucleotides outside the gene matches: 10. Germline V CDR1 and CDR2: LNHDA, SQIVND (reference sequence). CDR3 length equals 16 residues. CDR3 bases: TGTGCCAGTAGTATGGGACAGGCCTATCTGGTCAATGAGCAGTTCTTC. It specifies CASSMGQAYLVNEQFF.

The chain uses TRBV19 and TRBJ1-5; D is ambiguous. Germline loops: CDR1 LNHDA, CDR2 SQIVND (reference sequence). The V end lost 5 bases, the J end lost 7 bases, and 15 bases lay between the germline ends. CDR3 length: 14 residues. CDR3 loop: CASSQTSTIQPQHF. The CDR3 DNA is TGTGCCAGTAGTCAGACAAGTACAATCCAGCCCCAGCATTTT.

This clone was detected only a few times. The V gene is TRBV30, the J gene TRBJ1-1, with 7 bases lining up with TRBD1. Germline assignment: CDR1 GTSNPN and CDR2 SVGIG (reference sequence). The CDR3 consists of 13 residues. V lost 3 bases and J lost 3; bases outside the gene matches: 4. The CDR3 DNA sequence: TGTGCCTGGAGCCAGGGGGTCGACACTGAAGCTTTCTTT. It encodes CAWSQGVDTEAFF. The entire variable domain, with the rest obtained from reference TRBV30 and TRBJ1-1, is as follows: SQTIHQWPATLVQPVGSPLSLECTVEGTSNPNLYWYRQAAGRGLQLLFYSVGIGQISSEVPQNLSASRPQDRQFILSSKKLLLSDSGFYLCAWSQGVDTEAFFGQGTRLTVV.

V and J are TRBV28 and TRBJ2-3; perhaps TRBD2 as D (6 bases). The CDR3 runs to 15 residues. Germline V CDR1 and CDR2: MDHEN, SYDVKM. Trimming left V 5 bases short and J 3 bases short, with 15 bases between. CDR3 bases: TGTGCCAGCAGTCTAGGAGGGGTTGGGACAGATACGCAGTATTTT. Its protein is CASSLGGVGTDTQYF.

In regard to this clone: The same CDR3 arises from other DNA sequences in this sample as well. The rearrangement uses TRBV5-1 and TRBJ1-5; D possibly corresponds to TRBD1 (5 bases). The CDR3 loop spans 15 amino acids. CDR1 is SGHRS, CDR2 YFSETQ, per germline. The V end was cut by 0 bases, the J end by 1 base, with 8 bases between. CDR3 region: CASSLEAGSNQPQHF. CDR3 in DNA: TGCGCCAGCAGCTTGGAGGCAGGGAGCAATCAGCCCCAGCATTTT.

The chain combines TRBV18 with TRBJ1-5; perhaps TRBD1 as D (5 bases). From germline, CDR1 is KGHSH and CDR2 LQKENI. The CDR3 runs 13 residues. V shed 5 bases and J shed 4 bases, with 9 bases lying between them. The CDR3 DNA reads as TGTGCCAGCTCAACCCAGGGAAATCAGCCCCAGCATTTT. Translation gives CASSTQGNQPQHF.

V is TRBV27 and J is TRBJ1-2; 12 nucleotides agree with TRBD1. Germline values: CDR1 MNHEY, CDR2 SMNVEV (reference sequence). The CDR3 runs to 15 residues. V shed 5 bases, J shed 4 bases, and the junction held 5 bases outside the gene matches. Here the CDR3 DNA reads TGTGCCAGCAGTCCCCGGGACAGGGGGCTCTATGGCTACACCTTC. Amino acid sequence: CASSPRDRGLYGYTF.

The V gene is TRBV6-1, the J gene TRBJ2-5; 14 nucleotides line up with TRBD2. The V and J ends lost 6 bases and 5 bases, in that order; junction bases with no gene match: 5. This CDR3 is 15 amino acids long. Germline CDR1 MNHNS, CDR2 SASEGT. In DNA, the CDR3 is TGTGCCAGCAGGAGACTAGCGGGGGGGAGGGAGACCCAGTACTTC. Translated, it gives CASRRLAGGRETQYF.

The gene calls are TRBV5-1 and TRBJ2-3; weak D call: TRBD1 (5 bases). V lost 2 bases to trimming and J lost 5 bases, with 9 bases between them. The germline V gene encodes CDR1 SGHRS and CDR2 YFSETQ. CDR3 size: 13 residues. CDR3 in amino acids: CASSFRAGDTQYF. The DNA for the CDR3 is TGCGCCAGCAGCTTCAGGGCTGGAGATACGCAGTATTTT. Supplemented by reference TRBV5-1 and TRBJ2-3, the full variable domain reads KAGVTQTPRYLIKTRGQQVTLSCSPISGHRSVSWYQQTPGQGLQFLFEYFSETQRNKGNFPGRFSGRQFSNSRSEMNVSTLELGDSALYLCASSFRAGDTQYFGPGTRLTVL.

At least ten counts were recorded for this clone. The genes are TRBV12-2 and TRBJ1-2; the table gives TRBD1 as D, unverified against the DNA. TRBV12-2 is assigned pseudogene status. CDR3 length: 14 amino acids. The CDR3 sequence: CASRLGDRGYGYTF. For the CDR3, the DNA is TGTGCAAGTCGCTTAGGAGACAGGGGGTATGGCTACACCTTC.

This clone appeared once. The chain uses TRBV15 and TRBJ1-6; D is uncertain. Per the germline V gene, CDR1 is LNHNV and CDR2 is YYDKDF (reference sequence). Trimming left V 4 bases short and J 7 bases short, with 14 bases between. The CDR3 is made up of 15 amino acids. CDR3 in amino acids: CATSILGRNNSPLHF. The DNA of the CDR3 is TGTGCCACCAGCATTTTAGGCAGGAACAATTCACCCCTCCACTTT.

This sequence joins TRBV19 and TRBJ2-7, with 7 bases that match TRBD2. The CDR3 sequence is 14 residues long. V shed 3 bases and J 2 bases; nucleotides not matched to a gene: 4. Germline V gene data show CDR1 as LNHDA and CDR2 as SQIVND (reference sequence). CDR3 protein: CASSMGGGAYEQYF. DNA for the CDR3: TGTGCCAGTAGTATGGGGGGAGGGGCCTACGAGCAGTACTTC.

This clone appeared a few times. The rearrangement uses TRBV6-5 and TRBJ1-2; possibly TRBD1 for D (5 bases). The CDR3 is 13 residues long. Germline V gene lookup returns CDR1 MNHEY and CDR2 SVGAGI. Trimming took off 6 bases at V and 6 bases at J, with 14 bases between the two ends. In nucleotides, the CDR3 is TGTGCCAGCAGCCGGGGGACGGATAATGGCTACACCTTC. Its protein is CASSRGTDNGYTF.

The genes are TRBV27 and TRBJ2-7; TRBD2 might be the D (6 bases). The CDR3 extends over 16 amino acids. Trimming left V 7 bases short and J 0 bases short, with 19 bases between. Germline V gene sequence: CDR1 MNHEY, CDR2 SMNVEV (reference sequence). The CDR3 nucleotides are TGTGCCAGCACTCCCTCGGCGGGGCAGCGCTCCTACGAGCAGTACTTC. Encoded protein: CASTPSAGQRSYEQYF.